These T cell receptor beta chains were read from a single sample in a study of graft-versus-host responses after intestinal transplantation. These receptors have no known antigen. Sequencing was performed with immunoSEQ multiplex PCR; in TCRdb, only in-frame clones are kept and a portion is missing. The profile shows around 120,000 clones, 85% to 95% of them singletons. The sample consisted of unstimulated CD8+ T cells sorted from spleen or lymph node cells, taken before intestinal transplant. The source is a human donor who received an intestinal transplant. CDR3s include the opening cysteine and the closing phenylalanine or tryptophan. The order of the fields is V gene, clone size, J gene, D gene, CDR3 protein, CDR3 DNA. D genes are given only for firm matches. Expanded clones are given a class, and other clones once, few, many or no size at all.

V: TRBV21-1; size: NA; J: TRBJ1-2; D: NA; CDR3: CASSQKGEGGRGDYGYTF; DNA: TGTGCCAGCAGCCAAAAGGGAGAGGGGGGGCGCGGAGACTATGGCTACACCTTC
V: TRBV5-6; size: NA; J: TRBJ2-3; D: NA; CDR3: CASSLLTIGDTQYF; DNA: TGTGCCAGCAGCTTGCTAACTATTGGAGATACGCAGTATTTT
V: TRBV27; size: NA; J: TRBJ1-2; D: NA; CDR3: CASSFKGSGGYTF; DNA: TGTGCCAGCAGTTTTAAAGGCTCAGGAGGCTACACCTTC
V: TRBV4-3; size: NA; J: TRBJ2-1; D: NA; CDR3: CASSQAGDEQFF; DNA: TGCGCCAGCAGCCAAGCGGGGGATGAGCAGTTCTTC
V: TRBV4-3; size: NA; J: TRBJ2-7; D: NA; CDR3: CASSQAQGEEQYF; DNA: TGCGCCAGCAGCCAAGCGCAGGGCGAGGAGCAGTACTTC
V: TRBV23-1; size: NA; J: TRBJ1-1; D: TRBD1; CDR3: CASSQSQGARTEAFF; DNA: TGCGCCAGCAGTCAAAGTCAGGGGGCGAGAACTGAAGCTTTCTTT
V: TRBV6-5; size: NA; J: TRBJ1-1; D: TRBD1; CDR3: CASRGTGGRNTEAFF; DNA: TGTGCCAGCAGAGGGACAGGGGGCCGGAACACTGAAGCTTTCTTT
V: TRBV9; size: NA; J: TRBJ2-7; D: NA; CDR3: CASSVASHGASEQYF; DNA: TGTGCCAGCAGCGTAGCCTCTCACGGAGCCTCGGAGCAGTACTTC
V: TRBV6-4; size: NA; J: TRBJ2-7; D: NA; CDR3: CASSDSEGGEQYF; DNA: TGTGCCAGCAGTGACTCTGAAGGCGGCGAGCAGTACTTC
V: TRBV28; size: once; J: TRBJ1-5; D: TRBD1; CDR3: CASGTGGGQPQHF; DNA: TGTGCCAGCGGTACAGGGGGCGGTCAGCCCCAGCATTTT
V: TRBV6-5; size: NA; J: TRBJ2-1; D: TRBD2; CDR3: CASSPSGSSYNEQFF; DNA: TGTGCCAGCAGTCCCAGCGGGAGCTCCTACAATGAGCAGTTCTTC
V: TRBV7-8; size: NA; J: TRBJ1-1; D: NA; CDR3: CASTTGVGGKWTEAFF; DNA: TGTGCCAGCACCACGGGAGTTGGGGGGAAATGGACTGAAGCTTTCTTT
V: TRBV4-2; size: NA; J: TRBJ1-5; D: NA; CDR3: CASSLPGEGQPQHF; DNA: TGTGCCAGCAGCCTACCAGGGGAAGGTCAGCCCCAGCATTTT
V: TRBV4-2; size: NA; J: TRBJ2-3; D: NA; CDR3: CASSQTVSPTDTQYF; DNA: TGTGCCAGCAGCCAAACAGTTTCCCCGACAGATACGCAGTATTTT
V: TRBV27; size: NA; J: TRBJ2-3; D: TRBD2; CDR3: CASSFFKRGDATDTQYF; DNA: TGTGCCAGCAGTTTTTTTAAGCGGGGAGACGCCACAGATACGCAGTATTTT
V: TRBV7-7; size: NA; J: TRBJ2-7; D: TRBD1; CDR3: CASSPGQGTYEQYF; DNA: TGTGCTAGCAGCCCTGGACAGGGTACCTACGAGCAGTACTTC
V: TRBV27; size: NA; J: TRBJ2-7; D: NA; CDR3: CASSSRYEQYF; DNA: TGTGCCAGCAGTTCCCGGTACGAGCAGTACTTC
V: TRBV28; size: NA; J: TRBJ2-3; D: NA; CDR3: CASSLGRTDTQYF; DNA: TGTGCCAGCAGTTTGGGCCGCACAGATACGCAGTATTTT
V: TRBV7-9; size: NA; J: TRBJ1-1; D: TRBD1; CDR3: CASSSTGAGEAFF; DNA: TGTGCCAGCAGCTCCACAGGGGCGGGTGAAGCTTTCTTT
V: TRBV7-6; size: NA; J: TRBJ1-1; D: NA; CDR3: CASSSAGDLNTEAFF; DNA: TGTGCCAGCAGCTCAGCAGGGGACTTGAACACTGAAGCTTTCTTT
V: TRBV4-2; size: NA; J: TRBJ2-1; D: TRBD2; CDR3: CASSQDLPGLAGYNEQFF; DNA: TGTGCCAGCAGCCAAGATCTACCGGGACTAGCGGGTTACAATGAGCAGTTCTTC
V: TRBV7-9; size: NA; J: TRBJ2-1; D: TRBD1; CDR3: CASSQRDSSYNEQFF; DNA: TGTGCCAGCAGCCAAAGGGACAGCAGCTACAATGAGCAGTTCTTC
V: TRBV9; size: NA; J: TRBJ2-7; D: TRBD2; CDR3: CASSVGSGAPYEQYF; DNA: TGTGCCAGCAGCGTAGGGAGCGGGGCCCCCTACGAGCAGTACTTC
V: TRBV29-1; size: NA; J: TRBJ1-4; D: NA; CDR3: CSVEDSQGGRRKLFF; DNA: TGCAGCGTTGAAGATTCGCAGGGCGGCCGACGGAAACTGTTTTTT
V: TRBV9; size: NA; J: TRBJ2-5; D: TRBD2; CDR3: CASSVFAGEETQYF; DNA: TGTGCCAGCAGCGTTTTTGCGGGAGAAGAGACCCAGTACTTC
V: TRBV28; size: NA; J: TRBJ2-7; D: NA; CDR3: CASSLGTSIGYEQYF; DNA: TGTGCCAGCAGTTTAGGTACTAGTATTGGCTACGAGCAGTACTTC
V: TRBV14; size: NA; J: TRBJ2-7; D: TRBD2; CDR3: CASSQEGLAGSYEQYF; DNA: TGTGCCAGCAGCCAAGAGGGACTAGCCGGGTCCTACGAGCAGTACTTC
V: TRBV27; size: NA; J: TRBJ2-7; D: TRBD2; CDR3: CASSPGGGAGYEQYF; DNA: TGTGCCAGCAGTCCTGGGGGAGGGGCTGGCTACGAGCAGTACTTC
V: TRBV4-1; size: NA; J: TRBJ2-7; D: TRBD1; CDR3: CASSQGDRDYEQYF; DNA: TGCGCCAGCAGCCAAGGGGACAGAGACTACGAGCAGTACTTC
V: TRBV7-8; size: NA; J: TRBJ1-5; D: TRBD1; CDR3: CASSFWDRSSNQPQHF; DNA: TGTGCCAGCAGCTTCTGGGACAGGTCTAGCAATCAGCCCCAGCATTTT
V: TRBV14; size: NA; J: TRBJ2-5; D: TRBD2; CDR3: CASSESRKTSGIQETQYF; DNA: TGTGCCAGCAGCGAATCCCGAAAAACTAGCGGCATCCAAGAGACCCAGTACTTC
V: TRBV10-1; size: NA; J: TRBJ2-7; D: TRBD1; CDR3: CASSPGQGPYEQYF; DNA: TGCGCCAGCTCTCCGGGACAGGGCCCCTACGAGCAGTACTTC
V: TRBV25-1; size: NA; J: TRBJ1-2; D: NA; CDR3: CASSASGTQYYGYTF; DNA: TGTGCCAGCAGTGCCTCCGGGACACAGTACTATGGCTACACCTTC